The rows below give T cell receptor beta chains drawn from one sample of a study of long-term antiretroviral therapy in people with HIV. Repertoires were generated with immunoSEQ multiplex PCR, while TCRdb's copy carries only in-frame clones and drops some. The sample consists of 15,000 to 20,000 clones, roughly four fifths of them appearing once. Source: unsorted PBMCs, taken about 2.5 years before starting antiretroviral therapy. The receptor set was obtained from a woman between 45 and 60 years old with HIV. Both conserved end residues are part of each CDR3. The D gene is left open where the match is weak. Size values are once, few and many counts, or a class for expanded clones, and some rows have none.

v_call	j_call	clone_size	d_call	cdr3_aa	cdr3_nt
TRBV6-5	TRBJ1-2	NA	NA	CASSLTTGPIYGYTF	TGTGCCAGCAGCCTCACCACAGGGCCTATCTATGGCTACACCTTC
TRBV10-3	TRBJ2-5	NA	NA	CAISGSGGDQETQYF	TGTGCCATCAGTGGTTCCGGGGGAGACCAAGAGACCCAGTACTTC
TRBV30	TRBJ2-3	NA	NA	CAWGAPQLHTQYF	TGTGCCTGGGGGGCGCCCCAACTTCATACGCAGTATTTT
TRBV7-2	TRBJ1-5	medium-sized	NA	CASSPSALPPNQPQHF	TGTGCCAGCAGCCCTTCGGCCTTACCGCCCAATCAGCCCCAGCATTTT
TRBV5-6	TRBJ2-5	once	TRBD2	CASRLLAGGTETQYF	TGTGCCAGCAGACTTCTAGCGGGGGGGACGGAGACCCAGTACTTC
TRBV7-3	TRBJ1-6	NA	TRBD1	CASSPGGGNSPLHF	TGTGCCAGCAGCCCAGGGGGTGGCAATTCACCCCTCCACTTT
TRBV12-5	TRBJ2-4	NA	TRBD2	CASGLIGGAVIF	TGTGCTAGTGGTTTGATCGGGGGGGCGGTTATCTTC
TRBV7-9	TRBJ2-6	NA	TRBD1	CASIHGQDPRIGANVLTF	TGTGCCAGCATACACGGACAGGACCCAAGGATAGGGGCCAACGTCCTGACTTTC
TRBV19	TRBJ2-2	NA	NA	CASSIVPRSSYTGELFF	TGTGCCAGTAGTATAGTCCCAAGGTCTAGCTACACCGGGGAGCTGTTTTTT
TRBV7-2	TRBJ2-5	NA	NA	CASSQYEETQYF	TGTGCCAGCAGCCAGTATGAAGAGACCCAGTACTTC
TRBV15	TRBJ1-2	NA	TRBD1	CATSRSTGETGYTF	TGTGCCACCAGCAGATCGACAGGGGAAACTGGCTACACCTTC
TRBV5-6	TRBJ1-1	NA	NA	CASSGDQGRTTEAFF	TGTGCCAGCAGCGGTGACCAGGGGCGAACCACTGAAGCTTTCTTT
TRBV21-1	TRBJ2-4	once	NA	CASSRQYF	TGTGCCAGCAGCCGACAGTACTTC